These T cell receptor beta chains were read from a single sample in a study of blood T cell repertoires in COVID-19. Sequenced by immunoSEQ multiplex PCR; TCRdb stores in-frame clones only, minus some. The table lists over 100,000 clones, around 86% of them singletons. The sample comprised peripheral blood. The source of these receptors is a man aged 50 to 60 with active COVID-19. CDR3s include the opening cysteine and the closing phenylalanine or tryptophan.

v_gene: TRBV7-9
j_gene: TRBJ2-5
CDR3aa: CASSFDRTGMGETQYF

v_gene: TRBV6-1
j_gene: TRBJ1-4
CDR3aa: CASSERRTIEKLFF

v_gene: TRBV5-1
j_gene: TRBJ1-1
CDR3aa: CASSSTTYRVSNTEAFF

v_gene: TRBV7-9
j_gene: TRBJ1-4
CDR3aa: CASSLGATGLNEKLFF

v_gene: TRBV3-1/TRBV3-2
j_gene: TRBJ1-5
CDR3aa: CASSHGGRLVNQPQHF

v_gene: TRBV7-8
j_gene: TRBJ1-4
CDR3aa: CASSPGGTGKKLFF

v_gene: TRBV5-6
j_gene: TRBJ2-3
CDR3aa: CASRISGADTQYF

v_gene: TRBV7-9
j_gene: TRBJ1-5
CDR3aa: CASSSTEGASNQPQHF

v_gene: TRBV10-3
j_gene: TRBJ2-3
CDR3aa: CAISEGQRADTQYF

v_gene: TRBV5-1
j_gene: TRBJ1-1
CDR3aa: CASSTGQEAFF

v_gene: TRBV11-2
j_gene: TRBJ2-5
CDR3aa: CASSLSLAGGQETQYF

v_gene: TRBV9
j_gene: TRBJ2-7
CDR3aa: CASSVWGGTYEQYF

v_gene: TRBV5-1
j_gene: TRBJ1-5
CDR3aa: CASSLGGESNQPQHF

v_gene: TRBV6-6
j_gene: TRBJ1-2
CDR3aa: CASSADRALNYGYTF

v_gene: TRBV5-6
j_gene: TRBJ1-1
CDR3aa: CASSSGQGGAFF

v_gene: TRBV2
j_gene: TRBJ2-1
CDR3aa: CASRSGGDLPNEQFF

v_gene: TRBV18
j_gene: TRBJ2-1
CDR3aa: CASSPRQGNEQFF

v_gene: TRBV6-5
j_gene: TRBJ2-7
CDR3aa: CASRGAGTTYEQYF

v_gene: TRBV6-5
j_gene: TRBJ1-1
CDR3aa: CASSPQDREGTEAFF

v_gene: TRBV19
j_gene: TRBJ1-3
CDR3aa: CASSRGQSKSSGNTIYF

v_gene: TRBV6-5
j_gene: TRBJ2-7
CDR3aa: CASSRDYEQYF

v_gene: TRBV2
j_gene: TRBJ2-7
CDR3aa: CASSVEDGSYEQYF

v_gene: TRBV7-9
j_gene: TRBJ1-2
CDR3aa: CASSRTGVGGYTF

v_gene: TRBV3-1/TRBV3-2
j_gene: TRBJ1-6
CDR3aa: CASSQDLAGVGSPLHF

v_gene: TRBV2
j_gene: TRBJ1-1
CDR3aa: CASRGPDRGVTEAFF

v_gene: TRBV15
j_gene: TRBJ1-1
CDR3aa: CATSRDQVRNTEAFF

v_gene: TRBV6-5
j_gene: TRBJ1-4
CDR3aa: CASRGTGGKEKLFF

v_gene: TRBV29-1
j_gene: TRBJ2-1
CDR3aa: CSAARLASEQFF

v_gene: TRBV6-5
j_gene: TRBJ1-3
CDR3aa: CASRDSPGSGNTIYF

v_gene: TRBV29-1
j_gene: TRBJ2-1
CDR3aa: CSVEGDYNEQFF

v_gene: TRBV2
j_gene: TRBJ2-5
CDR3aa: CASTTGRGESETQYF

v_gene: TRBV5-1
j_gene: TRBJ2-6
CDR3aa: CASSILGGAGANVLTF

v_gene: TRBV2
j_gene: TRBJ1-1
CDR3aa: CASSVGGRRTEAFF

v_gene: TRBV20-1
j_gene: TRBJ1-2
CDR3aa: CSASIHGKNYGYTF

v_gene: TRBV6-1
j_gene: TRBJ2-5
CDR3aa: CASSEGAVRETQYF

v_gene: TRBV18
j_gene: TRBJ1-2
CDR3aa: CASSPSRQSLGDGYTF

v_gene: TRBV5-4
j_gene: TRBJ2-7
CDR3aa: CASSSTGGYEQYF

v_gene: TRBV7-2
j_gene: TRBJ2-1
CDR3aa: CASSPPGLNNEQFF

v_gene: TRBV25-1
j_gene: TRBJ1-5
CDR3aa: CASSTGTGTQPQHF

v_gene: TRBV18
j_gene: TRBJ1-6
CDR3aa: CASSRGQYNSPLHF

v_gene: TRBV6-4
j_gene: TRBJ2-4
CDR3aa: CARREGLPLKHKNIQYF

v_gene: TRBV4-2
j_gene: TRBJ2-2
CDR3aa: CASSQAGQTNTGELFF

v_gene: TRBV18
j_gene: TRBJ2-5
CDR3aa: CASSPTGWPTETQYF

v_gene: TRBV7-8
j_gene: TRBJ1-6
CDR3aa: CASSSRGPGDSPLHF

v_gene: TRBV7-2
j_gene: TRBJ1-1
CDR3aa: CASTQMNRGEAFF

v_gene: TRBV3-1/TRBV3-2
j_gene: TRBJ1-1
CDR3aa: CASSQWDSEAFF

v_gene: TRBV6-1
j_gene: TRBJ1-6
CDR3aa: CASSEAWGGASSYNSPLHF

v_gene: TRBV18
j_gene: TRBJ2-7
CDR3aa: CASSPPTRQGTGEQYF

v_gene: TRBV9
j_gene: TRBJ2-2
CDR3aa: CASSVGSPLTGELFF

v_gene: TRBV9
j_gene: TRBJ2-7
CDR3aa: CASSVASGGSYEQYF

v_gene: TRBV19
j_gene: TRBJ1-1
CDR3aa: CASSKGTGRSAFF

v_gene: TRBV29-1
j_gene: TRBJ1-1
CDR3aa: CSVVRGRWMNTEAFF

v_gene: TRBV4-2
j_gene: TRBJ2-1
CDR3aa: CASSPPGDNEQFF

v_gene: TRBV4-2
j_gene: TRBJ2-2
CDR3aa: CASSQDPGKNTGELFF

v_gene: TRBV7-2
j_gene: TRBJ1-2
CDR3aa: CASSSSQGTYGYTF